Reported below is one T cell receptor (beta chain). The CDR3 extends over 13 amino acids. Trimming pared 2 bases from V and 4 bases from J, leaving 8 bases between. The data derive from a study of T-cell reconstitution after alpha-beta-depleted transplantation in children. Preparation of the TCRbeta library used unique molecular identifiers. TCRdb passed the PCR reads through MiXCR, listing each CDR3 protein once. The repertoire consists of hundreds of thousands of distinct CDR3 sequences, with about 10% occurring once and the leading ten covering about a tenth. The chain uses TRBV12-3 or TRBV12-4 and TRBJ1-2; D not certain. The TCR was taken from a human donor who donated a stem cell graft to a child with SCID. The sequencing used PBMCs from the stem cell graft donor, collected from the stem cell graft. DNA for the CDR3: TGTGCCAGCAGTTTAACTTCACCCTATGGCTACACCTTC. This encodes CASSLTSPYGYTF.